This T cell receptor (beta chain) came from a study of T cells in Graves' hyperthyroidism and ophthalmopathy. In the study overall: Upon initial diagnosis and before any treatment, peripheral blood was collected.

In regard to this clonotype: Antigen unknown.

This CDR3 spans 15 amino acids. The V gene lost 6 bases and the J gene lost 7 bases, with 22 bases spanning the gap. Germline V gene data show CDR1 as SQVTM and CDR2 as ANQGSEA. Stable Graves' hyperthyroidism denoted no ophthalmopathy progression over 18 months. RNA transcripts served as the template for amplifying TCR beta CDR3 regions. The HTBI set primed first-round TCR CDR3 RT-PCR. TCRdb used MiXCR to reprocess the multiplex PCR reads, holding one entry per CDR3 protein. The sample includes 350,000 to 400,000 distinct CDR3 sequences, about 15% seen only once; the top ten take approximately 32%. Study-wide results and limits: Most clonotypes expanded in the thyroid (above 0.001) were also present in blood.

This sequence joins TRBV29-1 and TRBJ2-1; D may be TRBD1 (6 bases). Sequenced input: blood. The TCR originated in a young woman with Graves' hyperthyroidism. The CDR3, as DNA: TGCAGCGTCGATGTCTCCGGGTGGGGGCAAAATGAGCAGTTCTTC. It encodes CSVDVSGWGQNEQFF.